One sample yielded the 3 T cell receptor beta chains listed below, sequenced in a study of T cells after yellow fever vaccination. TCRdb fed the 5' RACE reads into MiXCR, producing one record per CDR3 protein. There are hundreds of thousands of distinct CDR3 sequences in the sample; more than 9% occur only once, and more than 12% lies in the top ten. The sequenced sample was PBMCs, obtained on the day of the yellow fever booster vaccination. These TCRs come from a man aged 25-45 years who received the YFV17D yellow fever vaccine.

The rearrangement uses TRBV2 and TRBJ2-3; D is ambiguous. The CDR3 extends over 19 amino acids. The V end lost 2 bases, the J end lost 1 base, and 22 bases lay between the germline ends. Germline CDR1 reads SNHLY; CDR2 reads FYNNEI. The CDR3 nucleotides are TGTGCCAGCAGTGAAACACCGCAAAGCGCCTCGGACGGCACAGATACGCAGTATTTT. Amino acid sequence: CASSETPQSASDGTDTQYF.

The chain carries TRBV18 and TRBJ1-1; D ambiguous. This CDR3 spans 15 amino acids. Trimming removed 3 bases at V and 3 bases at J, with 14 bases between. In germline, CDR1 is KGHSH, CDR2 LQKENI. As DNA, the CDR3 is TGTGCCAGCTCACCCTCATGGACCTGGGACACTGAAGCTTTCTTT. Its translation is CASSPSWTWDTEAFF.

The chain links TRBV15 to TRBJ2-2; 9 nucleotides line up with TRBD2. This CDR3 has 17 amino acids. The trim removed 5 bases at V and 4 bases at J, leaving 11 bases unmatched. CDR1 is LNHNV and CDR2 is YYDKDF in the germline V gene (reference sequence). The CDR3 nucleotides are TGTGCCACCAGCCGGCGGGGGGGCGGAAGGATCACCGGGGAGCTGTTTTTT. It encodes CATSRRGGGRITGELFF.